This is a list of T cell receptor beta chains from one sample in a study of shared clonotypes between healthy human individuals. Sequenced by immunoSEQ multiplex PCR; TCRdb stores in-frame clones only, minus some. The data show some 500,000 clones, 90% to 96% seen once. Material for sequencing was naive CD4+ T cells sorted from blood. The source of these receptors is a young woman in good health. Each CDR3 is given with its conserved first and last residue. The D gene is left open where the match is weak. Size tells how often a clone was seen (once, few, many) or the class of an expanded clone, and some rows leave it out.

clone_size | j_call | v_call | d_call | cdr3_nt | cdr3_aa
. | TRBJ1-1 | TRBV29-1 | TRBD1 | TGCAGCGTTGAGGGACAGGACGGGACTGAAGCTTTCTTT | CSVEGQDGTEAFF
. | TRBJ2-5 | TRBV7-9 | . | TGTGCCAGCAGCCCGCGACTCAGGGTGGAGGAGACCCAGTACTTC | CASSPRLRVEETQYF
. | TRBJ2-7 | TRBV7-2 | TRBD2 | TGTGCCAGCAGCACTAGCGGGGAGATTCTCGAGCAGTACTTC | CASSTSGEILEQYF
. | TRBJ2-7 | TRBV18 | . | TGTGCCAGCTCACCACTGCTGCAGGGATCCTACGAGCAGTACTTC | CASSPLLQGSYEQYF
. | TRBJ2-7 | TRBV21-1 | . | TGTGCCAGCAGCACCTACTCCCGGGACAGGGAAATCCGGAGGACCTACGAGCAGTACTTC | CASSTYSRDREIRRTYEQYF
. | TRBJ2-1 | TRBV28 | TRBD2 | TGTGCCAGCAGTAGGACTAGCGGGAGTTACAATGAGCAGTTCTTC | CASSRTSGSYNEQFF
. | TRBJ2-7 | TRBV6-1 | TRBD1 | TGTGCCAGCAGTGTCGTACAGGGGGCAGGCGAGCAGTACTTC | CASSVVQGAGEQYF
. | TRBJ1-1 | TRBV11-2 | . | TGTGCCAGCAGCCCCCGACAGCACGGGAACACTGAAGCTTTCTTT | CASSPRQHGNTEAFF
. | TRBJ2-5 | TRBV5-1 | . | TGCGCCAGCAGCTTGGAGGGGGGGCGTGAGACCCAGTACTTC | CASSLEGGRETQYF
. | TRBJ1-5 | TRBV2 | TRBD1 | TGTGCCAGCAGTCCCCACGACAGGGGAAACAATCAGCCCCAGCATTTT | CASSPHDRGNNQPQHF
. | TRBJ2-7 | TRBV5-1 | . | TGCGCCAGCAGCTTGGACTCCGCCTACTCCTACGAGCAGTACTTC | CASSLDSAYSYEQYF
once | TRBJ1-5 | TRBV30 | . | TGTGCCTGGAGTCGCAGGGCTGATCAGCCCCAGCATTTT | CAWSRRADQPQHF
. | TRBJ2-1 | TRBV13 | . | TGTGCCAGCAGCCCGTACAATGAGCAGTTCTTC | CASSPYNEQFF
. | TRBJ2-7 | TRBV6-4 | TRBD1 | TGTGCCAGAAAAAACCTGGGACAGGCGGGGGAGCAGTACTTC | CARKNLGQAGEQYF
. | TRBJ2-3 | TRBV27 | . | TGTGCCAGCAGTTTATGGACTACAGATACGCAGTATTTT | CASSLWTTDTQYF
. | TRBJ2-6 | TRBV7-9 | . | TGTGCCAGGAATCCCGAACCACAGTCCTTACCCTCTGGGGCCAACGTCCTGACTTTC | CARNPEPQSLPSGANVLTF
. | TRBJ2-7 | TRBV28 | TRBD1 | TGTGCCAGCAGTTCAGACAGGGTCGAGCAGTACTTC | CASSSDRVEQYF
. | TRBJ2-5 | TRBV18 | . | TGTGCCAGCTCACCAACGGGTGGAGAGACCCAGTACTTC | CASSPTGGETQYF
. | TRBJ2-3 | TRBV11-2 | . | TGTGCCAGCAGCTTCGGTCCAGTAACAGATACGCAGTATTTT | CASSFGPVTDTQYF
. | TRBJ1-2 | TRBV6-5 | . | TGTGCCAGCAGTTACAGGGGTTTTGGCTATGGCTACACCTTC | CASSYRGFGYGYTF
. | TRBJ1-4 | TRBV27 | . | TGTGCCAGCAGTTTACAGGGATTTAATGAAAAACTGTTTTTT | CASSLQGFNEKLFF
. | TRBJ2-7 | TRBV15 | TRBD2 | TGTGCCACCTCAATTGGGCAGGGAGGGGTATACGAGCAGTACTTC | CATSIGQGGVYEQYF
. | TRBJ2-1 | TRBV19 | . | TGTGCCAGTAGTGTCATGGACTCCTACAATGAGCAGTTCTTC | CASSVMDSYNEQFF
. | TRBJ1-4 | TRBV4-1 | . | TGCGCCAGCAGCCAAGGCCGGGGGAGGGTGGGCGAAAAACTGTTTTTT | CASSQGRGRVGEKLFF
. | TRBJ2-3 | TRBV5-1 | . | TGCGCCAGCAGCTTCCGCGAGCACACAGATACGCAGTATTTT | CASSFREHTDTQYF
. | TRBJ1-2 | TRBV28 | . | TGTGCCAGCAGTTTGGTACAGCGCCAATTGAATGGCTACACCTTC | CASSLVQRQLNGYTF
. | TRBJ2-7 | TRBV28 | . | TGTGCCAGCAGTCCTCGTGGGACCTACGAGCAGTACTTC | CASSPRGTYEQYF
. | TRBJ1-5 | TRBV9 | . | TGTGCCAGCAGCGTAGGCCCTGGGATCAATCAGCCCCAGCATTTT | CASSVGPGINQPQHF